The 2 T cell receptor beta chains listed next were all sequenced from one sample in a study of CD8 T cells in Susac syndrome. Reverse transcription of about 0.5 to 1 ug RNA used random hexamers. TCRdb re-derived calls from the immunoSEQ multiplex PCR reads in MiXCR, one entry per CDR3 protein. The sample lists about 200,000 distinct CDR3 sequences, roughly 94% occurring once. Sequencing input: CD4+ T cells from PBMCs. These receptors were obtained from a human donor in good health.

This clonotype was picked up one time. This chain joins TRBV7-9 and TRBJ2-5, with TRBD1 as a possible D gene (6 bases). The germline gives CDR1 SEHNR, CDR2 FQNEAQ (reference sequence). There are 14 residues in the CDR3. Between the trimmed V and J ends, which lost 3 bases and 2 bases, there was a span of 10 bases. CDR3 loop: CASSFSGQQETQYF. The CDR3 region has the DNA TGTGCCAGCAGCTTCAGCGGACAGCAAGAGACCCAGTACTTC.

This clonotype has only one observation. This rearrangement joins TRBV6-5 to TRBJ2-7; D possibly matches TRBD1 or TRBD2 (6 bases each). This CDR3 is 14 amino acids long. Trimming removed 2 bases at V and 2 bases at J, with 10 bases between. Germline V gene sequence: CDR1 MNHEY, CDR2 SVGAGI. CDR3 sequence: CASSYGGTTYEQYF. The CDR3 DNA follows: TGTGCCAGCAGTTACGGCGGGACAACCTACGAGCAGTACTTC.